This T cell receptor (beta chain) was identified during a study of blood T cell repertoires in COVID-19. Germline loops: CDR1 SGHTA, CDR2 FQGNSA. This CDR3 is 15 amino acids long. V was shortened by 1 base and J by 4 bases, with 13 bases between the two germline ends. Data came from immunoSEQ multiplex PCR; TCRdb stores just in-frame clones and leaves some out. The sample yields 110,000 to 150,000 clones, 80% seen once. The sequencing sample was made of peripheral blood. This sequence was found in a man aged 70 or older who had recovered from COVID-19. The chain is built from TRBV7-2 and TRBJ1-2; a possible D gene is TRBD1 (5 bases). The CDR3 region is CASSLGLVQAYGYTF. Here the CDR3 DNA reads TGTGCCAGCAGCTTAGGTCTTGTACAGGCCTATGGCTACACCTTC. Complete variable domain (other parts from reference TRBV7-2 and TRBJ1-2): GAGVSQSPSNKVTEKGKDVELRCDPISGHTALYWYRQSLGQGLEFLIYFQGNSAPDKSGLPSDRFSAERTGGSVSTLTIQRTQQEDSAVYLCASSLGLVQAYGYTFGSGTRLTVV.